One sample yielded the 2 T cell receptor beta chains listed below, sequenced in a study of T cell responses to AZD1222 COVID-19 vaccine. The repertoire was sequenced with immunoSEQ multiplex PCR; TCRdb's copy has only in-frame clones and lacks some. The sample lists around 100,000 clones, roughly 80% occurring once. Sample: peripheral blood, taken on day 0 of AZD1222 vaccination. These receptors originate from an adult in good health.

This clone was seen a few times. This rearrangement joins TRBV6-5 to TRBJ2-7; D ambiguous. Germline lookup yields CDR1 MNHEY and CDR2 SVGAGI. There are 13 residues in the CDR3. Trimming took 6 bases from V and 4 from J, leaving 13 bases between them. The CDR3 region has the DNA TGTGCCAGCAGGGGTGCAATGCAATACGAGCAGTACTTC. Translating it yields CASRGAMQYEQYF.

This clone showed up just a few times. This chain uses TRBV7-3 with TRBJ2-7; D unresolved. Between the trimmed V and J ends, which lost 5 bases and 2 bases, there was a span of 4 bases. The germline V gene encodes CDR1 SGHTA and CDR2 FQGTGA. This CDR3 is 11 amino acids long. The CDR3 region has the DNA TGTGCCAGCAGCCCCACCTACGAGCAGTACTTC. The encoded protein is CASSPTYEQYF.